The entry below gives a single T cell receptor beta chain sequence along with its context. Its target is not known. CD45RO/CCR7/CD25/CD127/CD95/CD27 staining was used to isolate CD4+ naive, central memory, regulatory and stem cell-like memory cells by sorting. Trimming left V 0 bases short and J 1 base short, with 10 bases between. This CDR3 is 15 amino acids long. The germline gives CDR1 GTSNPN, CDR2 SVGIG (reference sequence). These data originate in a study of beta chain features in type 1 diabetes. Study-wide results and limits: Junctions at VDJ sites from type 1 diabetes patients had fewer insertions and more deletions. Among patients, naive, central memory and Treg TCRB repertoires appeared more similar than among healthy donors.

The authors reverse transcribed all of the isolated RNA, so sequencing captured expressed TCRB transcripts. Here immunoSEQ multiplex PCR was the method, and the copy in TCRdb shows in-frame clones only, minus some. The sample has about 350,000 clones; about 18% are singletons. This TCR was recovered from a woman between 18 and 30 years old in good health. The sequencing input was naive CD4+ T cells from blood. The J gene is TRBJ1-3, the V gene TRBV30, with no clear D. CDR3: CAWSVRSPSGNTIYF. CDR3 sequence (DNA): TGTGCCTGGAGTGTACGGTCCCCTTCTGGAAACACCATATATTTT.